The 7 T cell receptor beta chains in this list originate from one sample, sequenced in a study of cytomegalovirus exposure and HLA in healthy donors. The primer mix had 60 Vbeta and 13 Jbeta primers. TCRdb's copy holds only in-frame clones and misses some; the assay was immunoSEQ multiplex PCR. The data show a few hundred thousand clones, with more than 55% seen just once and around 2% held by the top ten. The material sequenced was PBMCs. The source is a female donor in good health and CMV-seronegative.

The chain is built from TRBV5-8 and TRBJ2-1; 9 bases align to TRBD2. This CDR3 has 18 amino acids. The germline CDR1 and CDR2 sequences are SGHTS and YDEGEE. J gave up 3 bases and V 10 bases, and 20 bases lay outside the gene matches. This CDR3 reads CAPGEGGASGTDYNEQFF. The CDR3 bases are TGTGCCCCCGGGGAGGGAGGGGCTAGCGGGACGGACTACAATGAGCAGTTCTTC.

CDR3 coding DNA: TGTGCCAGCAGCAAAGGGGGGGGGACTTCTGGAAACACCATATATTTT. As protein: CASSKGGGTSGNTIYF. This chain links TRBV21-1 with TRBJ1-3. TRBV21-1 is reported as a pseudogene. The CDR3 has 16 amino acids.

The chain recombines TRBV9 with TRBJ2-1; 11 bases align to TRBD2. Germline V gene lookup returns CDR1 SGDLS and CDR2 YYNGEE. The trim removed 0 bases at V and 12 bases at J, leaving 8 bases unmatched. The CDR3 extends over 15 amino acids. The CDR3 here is CASSVAGLAGGVQFF. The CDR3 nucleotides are TGTGCCAGCAGCGTAGCTGGGCTAGCGGGAGGAGTGCAGTTCTTC.

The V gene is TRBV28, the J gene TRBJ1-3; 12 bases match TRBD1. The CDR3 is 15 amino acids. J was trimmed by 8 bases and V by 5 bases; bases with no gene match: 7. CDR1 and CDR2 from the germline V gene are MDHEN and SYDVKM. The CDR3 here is CASSPGTGGVDTIYF. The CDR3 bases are TGTGCCAGCAGTCCCGGGACAGGGGGCGTAGACACCATATATTTT.

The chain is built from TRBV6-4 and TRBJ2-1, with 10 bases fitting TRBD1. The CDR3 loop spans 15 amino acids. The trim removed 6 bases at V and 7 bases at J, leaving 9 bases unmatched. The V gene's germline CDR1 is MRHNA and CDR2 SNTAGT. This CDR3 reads CASSPGTGDGNEQFF. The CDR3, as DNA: TGTGCCAGCAGCCCGGGGACAGGGGATGGTAATGAGCAGTTCTTC.

This CDR3 reads CASSGGSVDTGELFF. For the CDR3, the DNA is TGTGCCAGTAGTGGCGGGTCGGTCGACACCGGGGAGCTGTTTTTT. The chain joins TRBV19 to TRBJ2-2; D is possibly TRBD2 (5 bases). This CDR3 region has 15 residues. Trimming removed 5 bases at V and 3 bases at J, with 13 bases between. Germline CDR1 is LNHDA and CDR2 is SQIVND (reference sequence).

CDR3 bases: TGTGCCAGCAGCCAAATCACGGGAGGGGGGGTGGAGACCCAGTACTTC. Translating it yields CASSQITGGGVETQYF. This sequence joins TRBV4-2 and TRBJ2-5; 8 positions match TRBD2. The germline V gene has CDR1 LGHNA and CDR2 YNFKEQ. The V segment lost 2 bases and the J segment 5 bases; nucleotides outside the gene matches: 10. The CDR3 length is 16 residues.